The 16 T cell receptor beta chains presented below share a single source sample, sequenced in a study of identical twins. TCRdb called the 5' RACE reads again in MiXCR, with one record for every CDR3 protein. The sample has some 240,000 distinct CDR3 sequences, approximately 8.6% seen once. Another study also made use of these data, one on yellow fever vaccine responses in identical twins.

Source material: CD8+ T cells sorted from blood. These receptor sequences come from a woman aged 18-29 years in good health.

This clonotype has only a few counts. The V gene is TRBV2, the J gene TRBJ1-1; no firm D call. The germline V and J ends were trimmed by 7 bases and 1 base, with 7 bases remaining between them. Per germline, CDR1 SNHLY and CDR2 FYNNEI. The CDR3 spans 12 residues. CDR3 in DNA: TGTGCCAGCATATCCCAGAACACTGAAGCTTTCTTT. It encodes CASISQNTEAFF. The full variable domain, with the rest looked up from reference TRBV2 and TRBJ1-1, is EPEVTQTPSHQVTQMGQEVILRCVPISNHLYFYWYRQILGQKVEFLVSFYNNEISEKSEIFDDQFSVERPDGSNFTLKIRSTKLEDSAMYFCASISQNTEAFFGQGTRLTVV.

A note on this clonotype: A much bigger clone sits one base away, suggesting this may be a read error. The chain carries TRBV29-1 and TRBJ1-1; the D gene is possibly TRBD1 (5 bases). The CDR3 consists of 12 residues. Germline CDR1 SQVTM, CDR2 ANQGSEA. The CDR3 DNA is TGCAGCGTTGCGCCGATGGGGACTGTAGCTTTCTTT. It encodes CSVAPMGTVAFF.

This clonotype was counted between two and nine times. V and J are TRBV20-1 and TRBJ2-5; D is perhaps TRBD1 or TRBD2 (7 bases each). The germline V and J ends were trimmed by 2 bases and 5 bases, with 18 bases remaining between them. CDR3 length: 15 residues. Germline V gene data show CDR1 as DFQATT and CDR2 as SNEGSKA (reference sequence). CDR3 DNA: TGCAGTGCTAGATCCAGGGGGGGCCCTAGGGAGACCCAGTACTTC. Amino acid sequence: CSARSRGGPRETQYF.

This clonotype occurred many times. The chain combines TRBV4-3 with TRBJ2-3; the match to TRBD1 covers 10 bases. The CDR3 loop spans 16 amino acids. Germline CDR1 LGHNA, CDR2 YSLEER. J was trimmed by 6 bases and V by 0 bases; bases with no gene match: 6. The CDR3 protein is CASSQDWDRGGDTQYF. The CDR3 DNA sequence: TGCGCCAGCAGCCAAGATTGGGACAGGGGAGGGGATACGCAGTATTTT.

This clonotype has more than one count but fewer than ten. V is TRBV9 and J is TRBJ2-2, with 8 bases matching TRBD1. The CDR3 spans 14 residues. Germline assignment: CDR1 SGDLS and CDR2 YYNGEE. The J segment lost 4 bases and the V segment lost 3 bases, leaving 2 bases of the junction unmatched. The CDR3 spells CASSGQGTTGELFF. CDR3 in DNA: TGTGCCAGCAGCGGACAGGGGACCACCGGGGAGCTGTTTTTT.

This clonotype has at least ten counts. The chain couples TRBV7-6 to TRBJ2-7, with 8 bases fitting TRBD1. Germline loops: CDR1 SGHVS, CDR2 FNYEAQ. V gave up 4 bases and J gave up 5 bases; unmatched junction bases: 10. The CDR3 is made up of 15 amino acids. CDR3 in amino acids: CASSSKTGVANEQYF. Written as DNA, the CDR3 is TGTGCCAGCAGCTCAAAGACAGGGGTGGCCAACGAGCAGTACTTC.

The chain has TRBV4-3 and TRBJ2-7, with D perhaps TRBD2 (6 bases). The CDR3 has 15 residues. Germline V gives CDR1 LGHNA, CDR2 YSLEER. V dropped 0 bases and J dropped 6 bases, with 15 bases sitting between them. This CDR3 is CASSQDGTGSGEQYF. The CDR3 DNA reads TGCGCCAGCAGCCAAGATGGTACGGGTAGCGGCGAGCAGTACTTC.

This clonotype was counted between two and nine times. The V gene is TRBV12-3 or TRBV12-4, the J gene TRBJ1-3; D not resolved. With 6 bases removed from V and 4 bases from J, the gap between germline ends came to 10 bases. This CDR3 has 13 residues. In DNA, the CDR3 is TGTGCCAGCAGCCCCGATCTAGGAAACACCATATATTTT. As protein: CASSPDLGNTIYF.

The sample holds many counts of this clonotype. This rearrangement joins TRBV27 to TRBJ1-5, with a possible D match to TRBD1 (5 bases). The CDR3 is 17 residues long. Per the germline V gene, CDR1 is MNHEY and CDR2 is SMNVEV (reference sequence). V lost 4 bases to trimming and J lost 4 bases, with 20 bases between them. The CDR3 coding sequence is TGTGCCAGCAGTTCGAATGTTGGGGCGGTGGGGAATCAGCCCCAGCATTTT. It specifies CASSSNVGAVGNQPQHF.

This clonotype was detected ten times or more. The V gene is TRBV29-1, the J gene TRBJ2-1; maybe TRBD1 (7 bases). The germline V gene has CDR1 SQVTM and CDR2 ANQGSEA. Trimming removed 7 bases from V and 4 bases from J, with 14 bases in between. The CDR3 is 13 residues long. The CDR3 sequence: CSGRQGGYNEQFF. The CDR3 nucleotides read TGCAGCGGGCGGCAGGGGGGTTACAATGAGCAGTTCTTC.

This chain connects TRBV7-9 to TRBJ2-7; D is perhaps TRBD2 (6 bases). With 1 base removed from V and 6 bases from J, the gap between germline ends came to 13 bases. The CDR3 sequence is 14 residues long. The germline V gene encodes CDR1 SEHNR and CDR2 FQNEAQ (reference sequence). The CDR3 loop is CASSLVGEEGEQYF. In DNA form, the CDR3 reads TGTGCCAGCAGCTTAGTAGGGGAGGAAGGCGAGCAGTACTTC.

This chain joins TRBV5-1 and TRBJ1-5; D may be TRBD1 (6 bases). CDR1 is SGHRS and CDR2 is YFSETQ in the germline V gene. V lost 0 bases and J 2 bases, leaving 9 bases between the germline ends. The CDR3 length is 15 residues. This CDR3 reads CASSLEGGGNQPQHF. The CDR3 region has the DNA TGCGCCAGCAGCTTGGAAGGGGGGGGCAATCAGCCCCAGCATTTT.

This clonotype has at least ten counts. CDR3 sequence: CASIPRDRDGEQFF. CDR3 coding DNA: TGTGCCAGCATCCCCCGGGACCGAGACGGTGAGCAGTTCTTC. The chain couples TRBV7-9 to TRBJ2-1, with D perhaps given as TRBD1 or TRBD2 (5 bases each). The CDR3 has 14 residues. Trimming took 7 bases from V and 9 from J, leaving 19 bases between them. The germline CDR1 and CDR2 sequences are SEHNR and FQNEAQ (reference sequence).

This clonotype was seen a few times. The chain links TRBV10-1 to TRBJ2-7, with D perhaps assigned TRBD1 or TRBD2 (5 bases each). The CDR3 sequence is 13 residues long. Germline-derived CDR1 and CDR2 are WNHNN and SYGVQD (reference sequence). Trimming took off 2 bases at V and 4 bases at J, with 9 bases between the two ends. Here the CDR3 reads CASSEGDPYEQYF. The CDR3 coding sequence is TGCGCCAGCAGTGAGGGGGACCCTTACGAGCAGTACTTC.

The CDR3 DNA sequence: TGTGCCAGCAGTGAGGAAAACTCCTACAATGAGCAGTTCTTC. Translated: CASSEENSYNEQFF. J is TRBJ2-1 and V is TRBV7-9; D gene uncertain. CDR1 SEHNR and CDR2 FQNEAQ come from the germline V gene (reference sequence). V dropped 6 bases and J dropped 0 bases, with 9 bases sitting between them. This CDR3 is 14 amino acids long.

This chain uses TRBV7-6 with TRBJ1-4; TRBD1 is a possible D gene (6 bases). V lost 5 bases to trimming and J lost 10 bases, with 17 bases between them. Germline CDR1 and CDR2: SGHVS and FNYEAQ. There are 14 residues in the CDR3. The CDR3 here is CASSPGPRGGKLFF. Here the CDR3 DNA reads TGTGCCAGCAGCCCCGGGCCCAGGGGAGGAAAACTGTTTTTT.